The 14 T cell receptor beta chains in this list originate from one sample, sequenced in a study of cytomegalovirus exposure and HLA in healthy donors. This PCR relied on a set of 60 Vbeta primers and 13 Jbeta primers. Method: immunoSEQ multiplex PCR; TCRdb's copy keeps in-frame clones and lacks some. The sample's table shows about 96,000 clones. Sequenced: PBMCs. Source of these receptors: a young woman in good health and CMV-seronegative.

The chain's CDR3 is CASSGLAGGIGPDTQYF. The CDR3 DNA reads TGCGCCAGCAGTGGCCTAGCGGGAGGTATTGGCCCAGATACGCAGTATTTT. The rearrangement uses TRBV10-1 and TRBJ2-3, with 11 nucleotides matching TRBD2. Trimming at V came to 4 bases and at J to 4 bases, leaving 10 bases not matched to a gene. The length of the CDR3 is 17 residues. Germline values: CDR1 WNHNN, CDR2 SYGVQD (reference sequence).

The J gene is TRBJ1-3, the V gene TRBV7-6; D is possibly TRBD1 (6 bases). The CDR3 consists of 15 residues. Germline V gene lookup returns CDR1 SGHVS and CDR2 FNYEAQ. V was cut by 5 bases and J by 2 bases, with 13 bases left in between. This chain's CDR3 is CASSKTTGTGNTIYF. Written as DNA, the CDR3 is TGTGCCAGCAGCAAAACGACAGGAACTGGAAACACCATATATTTT.

The J gene is TRBJ2-7, the V gene TRBV4-1; no clear D. V was cut by 2 bases and J by 5 bases, with 22 bases left in between. The CDR3 runs to 17 residues. Germline V gene sequence: CDR1 MGHRA, CDR2 YSYEKL. The CDR3 protein is CASSQHPPGTPRNEQYF. The CDR3 DNA is TGCGCCAGCAGCCAACACCCACCGGGTACCCCGCGGAACGAGCAGTACTTC.

This chain joins TRBV7-6 and TRBJ1-2; D not certain. V was trimmed by 0 bases and J by 2 bases, leaving 10 bases between them. Germline V gene sequence: CDR1 SGHVS, CDR2 FNYEAQ. The CDR3 has 15 amino acids. The CDR3 DNA reads as TGTGCCAGCAGCTTAGCCAATAGCGCGAACTATGGCTACACCTTC. Its translation is CASSLANSANYGYTF. Together with reference TRBV7-6 and TRBJ1-2, the CDR3 gives the full variable domain: GAGVSQSPRYKVTKRGQDVALRCDPISGHVSLYWYRQALGQGPEFLTYFNYEAQQDKSGLPNDRFSAERPEGSISTLTIQRTEQRDSAMYRCASSLANSANYGYTFGSGTRLTVV.

CDR3 in DNA: TGTGCCAGCAGTGAACGAGCCTACGAGCAGTACTTC. As protein: CASSERAYEQYF. The rearrangement joins TRBV2 to TRBJ2-7; no clear D gene. The germline V and J ends were trimmed by 2 bases and 2 bases, with 4 bases remaining between them. The CDR3 spans 12 residues. CDR1 SNHLY and CDR2 FYNNEI come from the germline V gene.

The chain recombines TRBV18 with TRBJ1-3; 7 positions agree with TRBD1. Germline-derived CDR1 and CDR2 are KGHSH and LQKENI. V gave up 3 bases and J gave up 5 bases; unmatched junction bases: 7. The CDR3 is 15 residues long. CDR3 in amino acids: CASSPLGTERNTIYF. The CDR3, as DNA: TGTGCCAGCTCACCTCTTGGGACAGAGAGAAACACCATATATTTT.

The chain combines TRBV13 with TRBJ2-2; no definite D call. V was cut by 5 bases and J by 4 bases, with 5 bases left in between. The germline V gene encodes CDR1 PRHDT and CDR2 FYEKMQ (reference sequence). The CDR3 totals 12 residues. Here the CDR3 DNA reads TGTGCCAGCAGCGCAGTCACCGGGGAGCTGTTTTTT. It yields the protein CASSAVTGELFF.

V is TRBV7-6 and J is TRBJ2-3; 8 nucleotides line up with TRBD2. V lost 5 bases, J lost 3 bases, and 7 bases stayed unmatched. This CDR3 is built from 15 residues. CDR1 and CDR2 from the germline V gene are SGHVS and FNYEAQ. The CDR3 reads CASSPAGGFTDTQYF. The CDR3 DNA is TGTGCCAGCAGCCCCGCGGGGGGTTTTACAGATACGCAGTATTTT. Full variable domain (missing parts from reference TRBV7-6 and TRBJ2-3): GAGVSQSPRYKVTKRGQDVALRCDPISGHVSLYWYRQALGQGPEFLTYFNYEAQQDKSGLPNDRFSAERPEGSISTLTIQRTEQRDSAMYRCASSPAGGFTDTQYFGPGTRLTVL.

CDR3 protein: CASSQEPGGSYEQYF. The CDR3 DNA is TGCGCCAGCAGCCAAGAGCCAGGGGGGTCCTACGAGCAGTACTTC. The chain links TRBV4-1 to TRBJ2-7; D may be TRBD1 (7 bases). CDR3 length: 15 residues. V was shortened by 0 bases and J by 1 base, with 10 bases between the two germline ends. Germline CDR1 reads MGHRA; CDR2 reads YSYEKL.

The chain has TRBV5-1 and TRBJ1-4, with D possibly TRBD1 on 5 matching bases. V lost 3 bases and J lost 8, with 14 bases in between. The CDR3 extends over 14 amino acids. Germline-derived CDR1 and CDR2 are SGHRS and YFSETQ. The CDR3 DNA sequence: TGCGCCAGCAGCTCATCCAGGGTGGGAGAAAAACTGTTTTTT. This sequence encodes CASSSSRVGEKLFF.

The chain recombines TRBV5-1 with TRBJ2-3; tentatively, D is TRBD1 (5 bases). CDR3 length: 14 amino acids. CDR1 SGHRS and CDR2 YFSETQ come from the germline V gene. V was shortened by 4 bases and J by 2 bases, with 11 bases between the two germline ends. The CDR3 region has the DNA TGCGCCAGCAGCCTTGGGGCCCTCACAGATACGCAGTATTTT. This codes for CASSLGALTDTQYF.

This sequence joins TRBV28 and TRBJ1-1; TRBD1 agrees at 8 bases. The germline V gene encodes CDR1 MDHEN and CDR2 SYDVKM. The CDR3 totals 13 residues. V shed 9 bases and J 4 bases; nucleotides not matched to a gene: 7. The CDR3, as DNA: TGTGCCAGTCAGATAACAGGGGGCACTGAAGCTTTCTTT. Translating gives CASQITGGTEAFF.

The rearrangement uses TRBV9 and TRBJ2-3; TRBD2 agrees at 9 bases. CDR3 length: 16 residues. Germline V lookup: CDR1 SGDLS, CDR2 YYNGEE. Trimming took 0 bases from V and 1 from J; bases not matched to a gene: 3. The CDR3 sequence: CASSVVLAGGTDTQYF. The CDR3 nucleotides read TGTGCCAGCAGCGTAGTCTTAGCGGGGGGCACAGATACGCAGTATTTT.

The V call is TRBV2, the J call TRBJ1-1; 9 bases are shared with TRBD1. The length of the CDR3 is 15 residues. In germline, CDR1 is SNHLY, CDR2 FYNNEI. V lost 6 bases to trimming and J lost 1 base; unmatched junction nucleotides: 6. The chain's CDR3 is CASRGTGIANTEAFF. CDR3 coding DNA: TGTGCCAGCAGGGGGACAGGGATCGCGAACACTGAAGCTTTCTTT.